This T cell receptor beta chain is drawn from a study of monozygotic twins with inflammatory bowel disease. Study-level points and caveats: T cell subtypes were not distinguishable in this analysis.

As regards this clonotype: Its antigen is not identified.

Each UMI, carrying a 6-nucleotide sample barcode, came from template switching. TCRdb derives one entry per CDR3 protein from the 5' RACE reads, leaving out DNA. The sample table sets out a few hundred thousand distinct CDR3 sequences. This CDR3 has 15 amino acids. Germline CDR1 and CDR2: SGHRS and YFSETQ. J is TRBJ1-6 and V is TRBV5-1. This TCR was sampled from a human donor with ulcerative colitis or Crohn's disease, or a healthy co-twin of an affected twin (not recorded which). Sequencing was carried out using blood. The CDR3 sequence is CASSSRPFYNSPLHF.